The source of this TCR beta chain is a study of cytomegalovirus exposure and HLA in healthy donors (dated by TCRdb to the late 2010s). As for the study more broadly: In an earlier analysis of several hundred of the donors, around 290 Gb of sequence data and 90 million to 120 million unique TCR beta sequences from 150 million to 200 million T cells were reported. An early release that covered about 640 HLA-typed donors contained about 300 gigabases of sequencing data and approximately 85 million unique TCR sequences. The genetic ancestry cluster associated with self-reported Caucasian donors included roughly 84% of the roughly 390 genotyped donors. The aim of the study was to test whether cataloging public T cell receptors could identify signatures of past pathogen exposure. The study used immunosequencing to profile the T cell repertoires of approximately 690 subjects and linked those repertoires to cytomegalovirus serostatus. In addition to the first cohort of 666 subjects, a separate validation cohort of about 120 different subjects was used. To predict cytomegalovirus infection status, the study brought together high-throughput TCR immunosequencing, statistical association of individual TCRs with disease status, and machine learning. A later analysis re-analyzed previously published TCR beta repertoires from 600 to 850 donors and added high-resolution HLA genotyping to study TCR occurrence patterns. Rather than using new phenotypic data, the later analysis identified candidate immune exposures from TCR beta sequences and from how often those sequences occurred across donors. To decide whether each TCR beta V gene segment behaved as functional or pseudogenic, an earlier analysis of some 580 of the donors relied on high-throughput TCR beta sequencing. Alongside the repertoire data, information on donor age, sex, ethnicity and CMV serostatus was compiled. In a later genetic analysis, genome-wide SNP genotypes for about 55% of the roughly 700 donors were used, and that subset was treated as a discovery cohort. Every discovery cohort repertoire had been produced on one sequencing platform. Both class I and class II loci were covered by HLA typing, at four-digit resolution. The number of donors typed differed by locus, with roughly 620-640 for A, B, C, DRB1 and DQB1, roughly 520 for DQA1, under 610 for DPA1, and around 450 for DPB1. Several DR-DQ haplotypes were treated as single units for association and clustering because of strong linkage in the cohort. Among some 400 genotyped donors of the cohort, an average of around 220,000 unique TCR beta nucleotide sequences was sequenced per donor, of which roughly 17% were non-productive.

Results the study describes overall, beyond this receptor: While some public TCRs were present in many individuals, most TCR sequences turned up only very rarely across donors. Because the 87-base-pair reads could not distinguish some IMGT-functional V segments, including TRBV6-2 and TRBV6-3, those segments were excluded. In a later analysis, HLA-associated TCR beta chains showed more clonal expansion and lower generation probabilities than non-associated chains that were equally common. It was suggested by the authors that the approach could potentially be generalized to other disease states and immunological phenotypes. HLA typing was unavailable for some donors at each locus, so association tests used only the typed subset. In a later analysis, the rate of TCR association differed among HLA loci, with DRB1 alleles having the most associated TCRs and HLA-C alleles having the fewest. In the study, about 150 TCR beta chains were listed as associated with cytomegalovirus. Assigning TCR associations to individual alleles was difficult when HLA alleles, especially DR and DQ, strongly co-occurred. The earlier analysis of 587 of the donors excluded approximately 17 rarely observed V segments, including chromosome 9 orphons, because counts were too low. Only TCR beta chains were sequenced in this cohort, and the absence of alpha or paired-chain data limited detectable features. Several of the top co-occurrence clusters appeared to be linked to parvovirus B19, influenza, CMV and Epstein-Barr virus, according to a later analysis. Linkage disequilibrium might explain the correlated functional status among segregating V segments, but an unknown experimental factor could not be excluded. In a later genetic analysis, a missense DCLRE1C variant was associated with V-gene and J-gene trimming of TCR beta chains, and the association was replicated in an independent cohort. A cluster of highly shared sequence variants was judged likely to represent a technical artifact of the sequencing pipeline. Specific HLA alleles were associated with some 15,000 TCR beta sequences at a false discovery rate of 0.05 in a later analysis. A further reported finding was that TCR beta sequences accurately predicted the HLA-A and HLA-B alleles for most subjects in the first cohort. According to a later genetic analysis, donors in an Asian-associated ancestry cluster had fewer N-insertions in productive TCRs than the approximately 650-donor mean. The classifier was reported to diagnose cytomegalovirus status with high specificity and sensitivity in both the original and validation cohorts. A later analysis found that most CMV-associated TCR beta chains appeared HLA-restricted, with HLA associations seemingly driven largely by CMV exposure. Three of the identified cytomegalovirus-associated TCR beta chains were confirmed in vitro to be specific for cytomegalovirus antigens. An earlier analysis of 450 to 750 of the donors showed that most TCR beta V segments appeared in productive rearrangements either about 87% or about 30% of the time, which broadly matched IMGT annotations. Roughly uniform sequencing depth across donors was assumed in presence/absence analyses, although this assumption may not hold. Immune exposure information for the cohort was limited to CMV serostatus.

Library prep was done by the immunoSEQ multiplex PCR assay. The multiplex PCR relied on a mix of 60 forward primers for TCR Vbeta segments and 13 reverse primers for TCR Jbeta segments. A multiplex PCR assay on genomic DNA amplified the CDR3 region of rearranged TCR beta genes. The Illumina HiSeq System was used to sequence the amplified TCR beta libraries as 87-base-pair reads. Turning to the authors' computational methods: A later analysis tallied roughly 78 million unique TCR beta chains across the 610 or so repertoires, and approximately 12 million of those chains were shared by two or more donors. Raw reads were error-corrected and collapsed into unique sequences by a nearest-neighbor algorithm in which closely related sequences were merged to remove PCR and sequencing errors. V, D and J gene segments were assigned by aligning CDR3 sequences to IMGT reference sequences. For a sequence to be retained, at least a six-nucleotide match to both a V gene segment and a J gene segment was required. Rearrangements were classified as productive when the CDR3 lacked stop codons and remained in frame with V and J, and all other rearrangements were classified as non-productive. Following IMGT convention, CDR3 was defined as the stretch from the second conserved V-encoded cysteine to the conserved J-encoded phenylalanine. Sequences without an unambiguous match to a single V gene segment were excluded from the earlier analysis of almost 600 of the donors. In an earlier analysis of about 590 of the donors, a V segment was called functional when productive rearrangements were above 56.7%, and segregating when the standard deviation between donors exceeded 5%. To diagnose cytomegalovirus status from the catalog of TCR beta chain sequences, a statistical classification framework was built. In a later analysis, V and J genes were assigned by comparing TCR nucleotide sequences against IMGT/GENE-DB human TR gene sequences. In a later analysis, CDR3 sequences and most-parsimonious VDJ recombination scenarios were assigned using the TCRdist pipeline. In a later analysis, each TCR beta chain was defined by its CDR3 amino acid sequence together with its V-gene family, and reads without a unique V-gene family were excluded. In a later analysis, 550 to 650 highly shared, low-generation-probability nucleotide sequences were removed to address suspected cross-contamination and a sequencing artifact. In a later analysis, a clonal expansion index was calculated for each public chain from normalized within-repertoire ranks of inferred template counts. In a later analysis, generation probabilities were computed with a VDJ recombination model fitted to out-of-frame rearrangements, and the resulting probabilities were checked against IGoR. In a later analysis, hypergeometric tests were used to score TCR-TCR, TCR-HLA and TCR-CMV co-occurrence, with a repertoire-size bias correction applied to TCR pairs. To estimate false discovery rates, a later analysis permuted the HLA or CMV assignments 20 times. In a later analysis, co-occurring TCRs were grouped using DBSCAN, and TCRdist sequence similarity was added for clustering within HLA-allele-positive subsets. Repertoires with fewer than 30,000 or more than 120,000 public chains, plus five repertoires with anomalous nucleotide sharing, were excluded from co-occurrence clustering. Held by TCRdb, this immuneACCESS table contains in-frame sequences only and omits some clones. Under half of the omission traces to an unresolved V gene where checked; the cause of the rest is unknown. V, J and clone size are taken as reported in that table, and D and trimming were inferred from the DNA itself. The sample includes about 150,000 clones, with more than 80% observed a single time. The ten largest clones take up 4.8% of the sample.

A word on this clone: This receptor's antigen is unknown. Nothing much larger sits one base from this clone, and base qualities are not available.

The cohort was made up of roughly 670 healthy bone marrow donors. At the time of sampling, every cohort member was nominally healthy, though immune exposures that went unrecorded were likely present. The donor was CMV seronegative and belonged to the group of roughly 330 seronegative cohort members. Every donor gave a peripheral blood sample, and the peripheral blood mononuclear cells from that sample were used for TCR beta sequencing. The Qiagen DNeasy Blood Extraction Kit was used to extract genomic DNA from the blood cell samples. Inclusive of the bounding cysteine and phenylalanine, the CDR3 is 13 residues long. Only the CDR3 portion is preserved as DNA: 39 bases, with reading frame beginning at the first base. According to the germline V gene, CDR1 reads SGHDN and CDR2 reads FVKESK. V is cut back by 5 bases and J by 4 bases, with 3 bases in the junction unmatched.

The sequenced material came from PBMCs. The chain is made from TRBV14 and TRBJ2-7, and 9 bases in between align with TRBD1. The receptor was isolated from a young man in good health and CMV-seronegative. The CDR3: CASSRDRVYEQYF. At the DNA level, the sequence is TGTGCCAGCAGCAGGGACAGGGTTTACGAGCAGTACTTC. The reference TRBV14 and TRBJ2-7 proteins fill in what lies around the CDR3, so the full variable domain reads EAGVTQFPSHSVIEKGQTVTLRCDPISGHDNLYWYRRVMGKEIKFLLHFVKESKQDESGMPNNRFLAERTGGTYSTLKVQPAELEDSGVYFCASSRDRVYEQYFGPGTRLTVT.